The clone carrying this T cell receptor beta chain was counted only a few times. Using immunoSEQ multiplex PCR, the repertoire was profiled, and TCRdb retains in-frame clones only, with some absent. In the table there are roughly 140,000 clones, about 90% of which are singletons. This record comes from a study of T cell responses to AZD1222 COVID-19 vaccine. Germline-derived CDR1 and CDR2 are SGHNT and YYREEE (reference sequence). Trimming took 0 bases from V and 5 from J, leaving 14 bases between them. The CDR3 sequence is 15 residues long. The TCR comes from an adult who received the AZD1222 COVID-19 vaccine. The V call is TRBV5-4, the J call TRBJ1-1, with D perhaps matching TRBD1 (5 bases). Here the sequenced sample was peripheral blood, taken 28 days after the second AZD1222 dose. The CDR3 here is CASSLARRGGTEAFF. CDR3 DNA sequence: TGTGCCAGCAGCTTGGCTAGGAGGGGCGGTACTGAAGCTTTCTTT.